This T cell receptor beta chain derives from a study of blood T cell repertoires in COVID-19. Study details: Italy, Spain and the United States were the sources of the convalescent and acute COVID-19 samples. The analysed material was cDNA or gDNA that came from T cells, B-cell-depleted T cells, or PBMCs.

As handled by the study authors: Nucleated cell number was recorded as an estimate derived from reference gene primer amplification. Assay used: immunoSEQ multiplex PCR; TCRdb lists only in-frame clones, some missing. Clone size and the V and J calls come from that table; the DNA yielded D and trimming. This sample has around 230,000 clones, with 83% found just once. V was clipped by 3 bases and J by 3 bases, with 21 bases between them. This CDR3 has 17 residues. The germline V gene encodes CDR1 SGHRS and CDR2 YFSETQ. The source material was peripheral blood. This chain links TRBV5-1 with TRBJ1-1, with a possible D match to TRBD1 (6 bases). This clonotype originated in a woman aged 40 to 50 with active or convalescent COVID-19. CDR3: CASSSGWGQGRDTEAFF. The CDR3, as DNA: TGCGCCAGCAGCTCTGGTTGGGGACAAGGAAGGGACACTGAAGCTTTCTTT.